This entry describes one TCR beta chain. The antigen remains undetermined. The data were taken from a study of CD8+ T cells in alopecia areata. Study conclusions and caveats: Sequences from scalp samples also cover resident alphabeta T cells of normal skin. Relative to mice, TCR sharing across patients was less clear, a difference possibly HLA-related. Lesional scalp displayed greater clonality than normal scalp, most notably in alopecia totalis/universalis.

The authors extracted RNA and reverse transcribed it into cDNA as the sequencing template. The assay was immunoSEQ multiplex PCR, and TCRdb's table has in-frame clones only and misses some. Among more than 95,000 clones listed, 45% to 60% were seen once. Using a FACSAria, the CD4+ and CD8+ T cells were sorted from the PBMCs. The TCR was taken from a human donor in good health. The source material was CD4+ T cells sorted from blood.

CDR3 loop: CASSSNGPGRRNQPQHF. In DNA, the CDR3 is TGTGCCAGCAGCTCTAACGGCCCGGGACGGAGAAATCAGCCCCAGCATTTT. The chain has TRBV7-2 and TRBJ1-5; tentative D call: TRBD1 (5 bases). The germline gives CDR1 SGHTA, CDR2 FQGNSA. CDR3 length: 17 amino acids. V was pared by 4 bases and J by 4 bases, with 20 bases between. Variable domain in full (rest from reference TRBV7-2 and TRBJ1-5): GAGVSQSPSNKVTEKGKDVELRCDPISGHTALYWYRQSLGQGLEFLIYFQGNSAPDKSGLPSDRFSAERTGGSVSTLTIQRTQQEDSAVYLCASSSNGPGRRNQPQHFGDGTRLSIL.